This T cell receptor (beta chain) originates from a study of blood T cell repertoires in COVID-19. Here immunoSEQ multiplex PCR was the method, and the copy in TCRdb shows in-frame clones only, minus some. The repertoire holds approximately 260,000 clones, with roughly nine tenths as singletons. Germline values: CDR1 MNHNY, CDR2 SVGAGI (reference sequence). Trimming pared 5 bases from V and 2 bases from J, leaving 9 bases between. This CDR3 has 13 residues. This clone has a count of ten or more. The gene calls are TRBV6-6 and TRBJ1-2, with D perhaps TRBD1 (5 bases). The sequence came from a man aged 55 to 70 who had recovered from COVID-19. Material: peripheral blood. CDR3 DNA: TGTGCCAGCAGTCCTGACAGAAACTATGGCTACACCTTC. It translates to CASSPDRNYGYTF.